This paragraph reports one T cell receptor beta chain. Per the original methods: Reference gene primers were amplified, and this amplification served to estimate nucleated cell counts. Produced via immunoSEQ multiplex PCR; TCRdb's table is partial and in-frame only. For V, J and clone size, that table is used; D and trimming come from the DNA. Among fewer than 450,000 clones listed, less than 95% were seen once. This sample stems from a study of blood T cell repertoires in COVID-19. Study summary: There were acute and convalescent COVID-19 samples, and they came from the United States, Italy and Spain. PBMCs, B-cell-depleted T cells, or T cells were the source of the cDNA or gDNA that made up the material.

CDR1 and CDR2 from the germline V gene are LGHDT and YNNKEL (reference sequence). The CDR3 runs to 14 residues. The V end lost 4 bases, the J end lost 7 bases, and 16 bases lay between the germline ends. Participants' reported clinical history set cohort assignment. Sequenced input: PBMCs or T cells enriched from blood (not recorded which). The rearrangement uses TRBV3-1 (or the pseudogene TRBV3-2) and TRBJ1-2; no clear D. The sequence derives from a man younger than 35 who had recovered from COVID-19. The CDR3 bases are TGTGCCAGCAGCCCCGTCATGGCAGTTGGTGGCTACACCTTC. This codes for CASSPVMAVGGYTF.